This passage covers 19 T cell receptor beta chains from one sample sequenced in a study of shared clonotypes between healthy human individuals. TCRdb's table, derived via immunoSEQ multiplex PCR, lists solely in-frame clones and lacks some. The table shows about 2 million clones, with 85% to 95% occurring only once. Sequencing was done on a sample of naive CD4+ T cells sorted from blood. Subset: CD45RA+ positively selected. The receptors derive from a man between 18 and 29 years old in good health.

CDR3 nucleotides: TGCGCCAGCAGCTTGGCTCAGGCGAGCTCCTACGAGCAGTACTTC. Protein product: CASSLAQASSYEQYF. V gene TRBV5-1 combines with J gene TRBJ2-7; no clear D gene. This CDR3 is built from 15 residues. With 0 bases removed from V and 0 bases from J, the gap between germline ends came to 10 bases. CDR1 is SGHRS and CDR2 is YFSETQ in the germline V gene.

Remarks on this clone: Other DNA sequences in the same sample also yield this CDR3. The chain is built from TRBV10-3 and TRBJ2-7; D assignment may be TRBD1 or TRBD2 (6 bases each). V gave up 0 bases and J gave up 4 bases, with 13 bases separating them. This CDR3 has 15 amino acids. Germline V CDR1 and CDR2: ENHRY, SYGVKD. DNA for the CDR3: TGTGCCATCAGTGAGTCGACGGGGGCTACGTACGAGCAGTACTTC. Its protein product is CAISESTGATYEQYF.

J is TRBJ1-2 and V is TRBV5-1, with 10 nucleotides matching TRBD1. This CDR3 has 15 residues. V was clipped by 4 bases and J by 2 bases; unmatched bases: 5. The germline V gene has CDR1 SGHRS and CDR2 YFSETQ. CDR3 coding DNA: TGCGCCAGCAGCCCGAGGACAGGGGGAAACTATGGCTACACCTTC. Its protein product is CASSPRTGGNYGYTF.

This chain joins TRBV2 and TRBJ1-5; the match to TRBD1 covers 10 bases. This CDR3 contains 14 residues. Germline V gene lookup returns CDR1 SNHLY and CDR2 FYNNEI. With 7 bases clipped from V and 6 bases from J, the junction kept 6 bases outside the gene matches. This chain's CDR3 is CASTGQGVGQPQHF. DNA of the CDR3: TGTGCCAGCACCGGACAGGGGGTAGGTCAGCCCCAGCATTTT.

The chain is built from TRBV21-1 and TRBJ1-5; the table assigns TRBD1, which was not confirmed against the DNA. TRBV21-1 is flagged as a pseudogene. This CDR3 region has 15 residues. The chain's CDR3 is CASSKGTGRLQPQHF. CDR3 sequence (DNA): TGTGCCAGCAGCAAGGGGACAGGTAGACTTCAGCCCCAGCATTTT.

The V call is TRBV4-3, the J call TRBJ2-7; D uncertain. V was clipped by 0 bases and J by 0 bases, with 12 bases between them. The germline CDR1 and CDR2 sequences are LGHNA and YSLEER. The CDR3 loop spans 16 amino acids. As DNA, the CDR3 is TGCGCCAGCAGCCAAGAAATCGGCAGGAGCTCCTACGAGCAGTACTTC. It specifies CASSQEIGRSSYEQYF.

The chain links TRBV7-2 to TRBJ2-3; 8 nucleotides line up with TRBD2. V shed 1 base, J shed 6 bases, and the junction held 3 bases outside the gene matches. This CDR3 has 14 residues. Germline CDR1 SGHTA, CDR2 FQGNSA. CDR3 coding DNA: TGTGCCAGCAGCTTAGGACTAGCGTCGGATACGCAGTATTTT. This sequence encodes CASSLGLASDTQYF.

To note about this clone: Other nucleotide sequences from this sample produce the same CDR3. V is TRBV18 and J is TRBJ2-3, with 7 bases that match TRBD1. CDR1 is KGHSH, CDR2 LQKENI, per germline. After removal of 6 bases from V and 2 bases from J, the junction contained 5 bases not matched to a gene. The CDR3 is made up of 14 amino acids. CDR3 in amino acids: CASSPTGTTDTQYF. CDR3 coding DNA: TGTGCCAGCTCCCCGACAGGGACCACAGATACGCAGTATTTT.

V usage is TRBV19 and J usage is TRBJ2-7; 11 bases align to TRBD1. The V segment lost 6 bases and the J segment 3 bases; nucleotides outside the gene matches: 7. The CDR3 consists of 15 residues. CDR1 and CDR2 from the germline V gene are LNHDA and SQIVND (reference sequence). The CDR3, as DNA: TGTGCCAGTAGCGGCCTCGGGACAGGGGGCTACGAGCAGTACTTC. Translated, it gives CASSGLGTGGYEQYF.

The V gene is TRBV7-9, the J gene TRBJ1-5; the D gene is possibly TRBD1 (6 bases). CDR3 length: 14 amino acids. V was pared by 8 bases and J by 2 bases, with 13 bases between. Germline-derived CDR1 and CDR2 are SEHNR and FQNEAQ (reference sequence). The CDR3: CASRQGSGNQPQHF. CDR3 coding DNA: TGTGCCAGCCGGCAGGGGTCGGGCAATCAGCCCCAGCATTTT.

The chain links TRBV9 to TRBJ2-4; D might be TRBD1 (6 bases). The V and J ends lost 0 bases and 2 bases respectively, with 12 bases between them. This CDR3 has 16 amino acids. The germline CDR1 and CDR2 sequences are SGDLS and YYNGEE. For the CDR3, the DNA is TGTGCCAGCAGCGTAGATCAGGGGAATACCAAAAACATTCAGTACTTC. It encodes CASSVDQGNTKNIQYF.

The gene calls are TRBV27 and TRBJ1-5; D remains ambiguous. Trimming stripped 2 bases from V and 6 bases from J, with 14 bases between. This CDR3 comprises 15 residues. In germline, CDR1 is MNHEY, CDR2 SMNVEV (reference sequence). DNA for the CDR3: TGTGCCAGCAGTTTAATAGGCGGAGTGGGTCAGCCCCAGCATTTT. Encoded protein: CASSLIGGVGQPQHF.

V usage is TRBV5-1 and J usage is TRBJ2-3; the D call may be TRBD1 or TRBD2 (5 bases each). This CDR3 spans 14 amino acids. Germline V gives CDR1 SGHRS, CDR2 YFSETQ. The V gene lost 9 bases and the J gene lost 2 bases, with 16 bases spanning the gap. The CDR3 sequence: CATSVGTTTDTQYF. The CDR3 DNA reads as TGCGCCACCAGTGTCGGGACCACCACAGATACGCAGTATTTT.

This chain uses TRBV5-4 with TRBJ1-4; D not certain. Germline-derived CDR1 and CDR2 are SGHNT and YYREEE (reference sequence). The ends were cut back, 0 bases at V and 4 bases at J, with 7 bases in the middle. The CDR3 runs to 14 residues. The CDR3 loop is CASSLDGLNEKLFF. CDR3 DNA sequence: TGTGCCAGCAGCTTGGACGGCCTTAATGAAAAACTGTTTTTT.

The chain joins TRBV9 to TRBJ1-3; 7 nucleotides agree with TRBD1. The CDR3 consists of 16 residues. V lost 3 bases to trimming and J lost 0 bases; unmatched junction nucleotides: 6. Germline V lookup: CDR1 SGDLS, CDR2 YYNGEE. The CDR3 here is CASSARDSSSGNTIYF. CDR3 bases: TGTGCCAGCAGCGCTCGGGACAGCTCCTCTGGAAACACCATATATTTT.

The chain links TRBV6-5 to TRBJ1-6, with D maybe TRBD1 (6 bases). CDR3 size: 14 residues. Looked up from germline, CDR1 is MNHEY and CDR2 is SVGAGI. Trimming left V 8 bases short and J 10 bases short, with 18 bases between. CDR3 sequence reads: CASLSGQKSSPLHF. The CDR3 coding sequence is TGTGCCAGCCTTTCTGGACAGAAAAGCTCACCCCTCCACTTT.

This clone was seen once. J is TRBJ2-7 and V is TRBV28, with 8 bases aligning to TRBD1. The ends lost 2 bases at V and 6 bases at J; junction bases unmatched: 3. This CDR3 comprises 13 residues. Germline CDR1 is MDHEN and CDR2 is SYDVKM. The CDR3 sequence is CASSLDDRGEQYF. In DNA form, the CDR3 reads TGTGCCAGCAGTTTAGACGACAGGGGCGAGCAGTACTTC.

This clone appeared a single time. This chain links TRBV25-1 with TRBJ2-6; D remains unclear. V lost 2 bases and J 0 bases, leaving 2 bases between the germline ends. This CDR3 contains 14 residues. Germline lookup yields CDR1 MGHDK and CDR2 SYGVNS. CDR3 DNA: TGTGCCAGCAGTGAAATCTCTGGGGCCAACGTCCTGACTTTC. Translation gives CASSEISGANVLTF.

The CDR3 nucleotides read TGTGCCAGCAGGTTCACAGGGATGAACACTGAAGCTTTCTTT. Its translation: CASRFTGMNTEAFF. The chain combines TRBV6-1 with TRBJ1-1, with D perhaps matching TRBD1 (6 bases). The V end was cut by 6 bases, the J end by 0 bases, with 11 bases between. CDR3 size: 14 residues. The germline gives CDR1 MNHNS, CDR2 SASEGT.